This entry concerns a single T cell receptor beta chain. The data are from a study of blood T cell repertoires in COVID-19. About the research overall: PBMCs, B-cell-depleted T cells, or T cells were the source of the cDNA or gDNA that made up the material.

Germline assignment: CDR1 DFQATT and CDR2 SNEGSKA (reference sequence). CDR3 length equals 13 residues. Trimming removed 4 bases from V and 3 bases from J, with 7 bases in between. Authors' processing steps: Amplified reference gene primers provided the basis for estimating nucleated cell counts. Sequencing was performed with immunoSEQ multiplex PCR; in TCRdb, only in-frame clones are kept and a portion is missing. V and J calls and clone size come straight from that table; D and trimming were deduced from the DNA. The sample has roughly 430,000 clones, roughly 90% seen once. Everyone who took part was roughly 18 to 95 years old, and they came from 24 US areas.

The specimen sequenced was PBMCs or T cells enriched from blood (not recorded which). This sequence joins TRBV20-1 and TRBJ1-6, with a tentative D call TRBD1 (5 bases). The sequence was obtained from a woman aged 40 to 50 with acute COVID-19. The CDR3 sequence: CSATDSYNSPLHF. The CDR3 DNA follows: TGCAGTGCTACTGACAGCTATAATTCACCCCTCCACTTT.